One and the same sample provided the 13 T cell receptor beta chains below, sequenced in a study of immune heterogeneity within non-small cell lung tumors (dated by TCRdb to the late 2010s). For the TCR template, genomic DNA was extracted from bulk tumor tissue, and approximately 550 ng of gDNA was amplified for each sample. During surgery, multiple biopsies were taken from each primary tumor, with sampling sites spaced as far apart as possible within the tumor mass. Patients in the study cohort, which was described as untreated, were newly diagnosed NSCLC cases going through curative surgery. Sequencing took place on a HiSeq X Ten. The TCR beta CDR3 region was amplified with a multiplex PCR system, in which a first round of 10 cycles was run using 32 V-gene forward and 13 J-gene reverse primers. The public reads were run again by TCRdb, first through fastp at Q25 and then through MiXCR, and only productive beta chains were kept. Here each entry gathers all rows of one CDR3 protein and keeps the most common genes and DNA. The sample data list tens of thousands of distinct CDR3 sequences, and less than 35% of these were observed just once. The ten largest make up about 4.6% of the sample.

Sample: lung tumor tissue. These TCRs come from a man aged 40-50 years with non-small cell lung cancer.

V gene TRBV3-1 combines with J gene TRBJ1-2; weak D call: TRBD1 (5 bases). V lost 7 bases and J lost 5, with 14 bases in between. CDR3 size: 13 residues. Germline assignment: CDR1 LGHDT and CDR2 YNNKEL (reference sequence). The CDR3, as DNA: TGTGCCAGCAACACCTGGGGGGTGTATGGCTACACCTTC. Encoded protein: CASNTWGVYGYTF.

In its sample, this clonotype was seen many times. The chain employs TRBV2 and TRBJ1-5; 8 positions match TRBD1. The trim removed 2 bases at V and 9 bases at J, leaving 6 bases unmatched. Germline V lookup: CDR1 SNHLY, CDR2 FYNNEI. The CDR3 loop spans 14 amino acids. The CDR3 coding sequence is TGTGCCAGCAGTGAAACTCTGGGGACAGGGCCCCAGCATTTT. This gives the protein CASSETLGTGPQHF.

The V gene is TRBV7-9, the J gene TRBJ2-5; TRBD1 matches at 8 bases. V shed 4 bases and J 2 bases; nucleotides not matched to a gene: 12. Germline V gene sequence: CDR1 SEHNR, CDR2 FQNEAQ (reference sequence). This CDR3 is built from 17 residues. The CDR3 nucleotides read TGTGCCAGCAGCTCGTTACAACAGGGGGGTCGACAAGAGACCCAGTACTTC. This codes for CASSSLQQGGRQETQYF. The entire variable domain, with the rest obtained from reference TRBV7-9 and TRBJ2-5, is as follows: DTGVSQNPRHKITKRGQNVTFRCDPISEHNRLYWYRQTLGQGPEFLTYFQNEAQLEKSRLLSDRFSAERPKGSFSTLEIQRTEQGDSAMYLCASSSLQQGGRQETQYFGPGTRLLVL.

The chain recombines TRBV6-1 with TRBJ1-2; D remains ambiguous. Germline lookup yields CDR1 MNHNS and CDR2 SASEGT. This CDR3 region has 13 residues. The V end lost 6 bases, the J end lost 2 bases, and 10 bases lay between the germline ends. The CDR3 here is CASRLGSNYGYTF. In DNA form, the CDR3 reads TGTGCCAGCAGGCTCGGGTCCAACTATGGCTACACCTTC.

The chain recombines TRBV5-4 with TRBJ2-7; tentative D call: TRBD2 (7 bases). Trimming removed 5 bases at V and 7 bases at J, with 22 bases between. Looked up from germline, CDR1 is SGHNT and CDR2 is YYREEE (reference sequence). The CDR3 covers 15 residues. CDR3 sequence (DNA): TGTGCCAGCAGATCATCCAAGGGGAGGGGGAGAGAGCAGTACTTC. It encodes CASRSSKGRGREQYF.

This clonotype was observed at least ten times. V is TRBV6-1 and J is TRBJ2-7; TRBD2 might be the D (5 bases). This CDR3 is 14 amino acids long. V was clipped by 5 bases and J by 2 bases, with 13 bases between them. Germline CDR1 and CDR2: MNHNS and SASEGT. The CDR3 DNA reads TGTGCCAGCAGTCCACCGGGGTCCACCTACGAGCAGTACTTC. Translating gives CASSPPGSTYEQYF.

The rearrangement links TRBV7-2 to TRBJ2-3; D not certain. This CDR3 spans 13 amino acids. The V end was cut by 4 bases, the J end by 5 bases, with 10 bases between. Germline V gene data show CDR1 as SGHTA and CDR2 as FQGNSA. The CDR3: CASSSNSRDTQYF. The CDR3 nucleotides read TGTGCCAGCAGCTCGAATTCTCGAGATACGCAGTATTTT.

This chain uses TRBV20-1 with TRBJ2-7, with TRBD1 identical over 12 bases. V was clipped by 3 bases and J by 6 bases; unmatched bases: 6. This CDR3 contains 14 residues. Germline loops: CDR1 DFQATT, CDR2 SNEGSKA (reference sequence). DNA of the CDR3: TGCAGTGCTAGCTACGGGACAGGGGGCGGCGAGCAGTACTTC. Translation gives CSASYGTGGGEQYF.

The V gene is TRBV7-6, the J gene TRBJ2-5, with D maybe TRBD2 (5 bases). Germline CDR1 reads SGHVS; CDR2 reads FNYEAQ. Trimming took 5 bases from V and 1 from J, leaving 17 bases between them. The CDR3 length is 16 residues. CDR3 protein: CASSTRNAAVQETQYF. In DNA form, the CDR3 reads TGTGCCAGCAGCACGAGAAATGCAGCGGTCCAAGAGACCCAGTACTTC.

This clonotype was seen many times. The rearrangement uses TRBV12-3 or TRBV12-4 and TRBJ2-3; D is uncertain. V lost 3 bases and J 2 bases, leaving 12 bases between the germline ends. This CDR3 is 15 amino acids long. Here the CDR3 DNA reads TGTGCCAGCAGTTTTGAGTCAGGCCACACAGATACGCAGTATTTT. It specifies CASSFESGHTDTQYF.

The chain employs TRBV12-3 or TRBV12-4 and TRBJ2-1; D is possibly TRBD2 (5 bases). The CDR3 covers 14 residues. V lost 4 bases, J lost 8 bases, and 15 bases lay in between. The CDR3 spells CASSSRSAGDEQFF. The CDR3 nucleotides are TGTGCCAGCAGTTCACGTTCCGCGGGCGATGAGCAGTTCTTC.

This clonotype was observed many times. This chain connects TRBV6-1 to TRBJ1-4; D unresolved. CDR3 size: 14 residues. Germline V gene sequence: CDR1 MNHNS, CDR2 SASEGT. Trimming left V 1 base short and J 4 bases short, with 7 bases between. CDR3 sequence: CASSEGGYNEKLFF. The DNA for the CDR3 is TGTGCCAGCAGTGAAGGCGGATATAATGAAAAACTGTTTTTT.

V is TRBV12-5 and J is TRBJ1-2, with 9 bases identical to TRBD1. The CDR3 is made up of 17 amino acids. Germline CDR1 LGHNT, CDR2 FRNRAP. Trimming cost V 3 bases and J 7 bases; bases outside gene matches: 15. CDR3 DNA: TGTGCTAGTGGTTTAGGGCATTGGGGGACAGGGTTTGGTGGCTACACCTTC. Protein sequence: CASGLGHWGTGFGGYTF.